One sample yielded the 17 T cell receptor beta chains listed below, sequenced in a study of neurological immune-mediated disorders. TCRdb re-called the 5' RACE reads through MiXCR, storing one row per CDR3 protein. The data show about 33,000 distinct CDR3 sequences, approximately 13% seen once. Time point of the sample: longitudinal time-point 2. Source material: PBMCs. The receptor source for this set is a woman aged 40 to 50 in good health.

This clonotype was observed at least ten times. CDR3 DNA: TGCGCCAGCAGCTCGTCCCGGGAGGCTTTCTTT. This gives the protein CASSSSREAFF. The chain joins TRBV5-1 to TRBJ1-1, with D uncertain. The CDR3 has 11 residues. V was pared by 3 bases and J by 11 bases, with 11 bases between. Germline assignment: CDR1 SGHRS and CDR2 YFSETQ.

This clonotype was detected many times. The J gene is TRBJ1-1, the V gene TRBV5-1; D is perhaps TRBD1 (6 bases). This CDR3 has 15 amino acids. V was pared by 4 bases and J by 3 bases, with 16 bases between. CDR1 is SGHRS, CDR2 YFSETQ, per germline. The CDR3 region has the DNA TGCGCCAGCAGCAGGGCCCCGGGGGCTGACACTGAAGCTTTCTTT. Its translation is CASSRAPGADTEAFF.

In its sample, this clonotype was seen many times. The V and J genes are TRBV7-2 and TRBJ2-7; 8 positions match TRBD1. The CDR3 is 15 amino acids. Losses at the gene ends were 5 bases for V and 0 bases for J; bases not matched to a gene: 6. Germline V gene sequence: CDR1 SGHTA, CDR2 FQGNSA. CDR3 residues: CASSEPGTGSYEQYF. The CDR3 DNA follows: TGTGCCAGCAGCGAACCCGGGACAGGCTCCTACGAGCAGTACTTC.

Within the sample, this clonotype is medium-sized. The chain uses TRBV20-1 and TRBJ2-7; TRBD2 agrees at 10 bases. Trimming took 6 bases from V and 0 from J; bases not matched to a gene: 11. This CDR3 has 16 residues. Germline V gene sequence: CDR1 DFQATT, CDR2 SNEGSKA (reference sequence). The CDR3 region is CSAIRSSGGYSYEQYF. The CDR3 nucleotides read TGCAGTGCAATTCGGTCTAGCGGGGGCTACTCCTACGAGCAGTACTTC.

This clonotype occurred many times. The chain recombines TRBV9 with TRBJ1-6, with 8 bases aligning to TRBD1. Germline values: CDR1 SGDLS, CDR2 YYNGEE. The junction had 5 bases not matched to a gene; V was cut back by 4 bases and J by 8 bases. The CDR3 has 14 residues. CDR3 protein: CASSLATGDSPLHF. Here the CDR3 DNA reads TGTGCCAGCAGCCTAGCGACAGGGGATTCACCCCTCCACTTT.

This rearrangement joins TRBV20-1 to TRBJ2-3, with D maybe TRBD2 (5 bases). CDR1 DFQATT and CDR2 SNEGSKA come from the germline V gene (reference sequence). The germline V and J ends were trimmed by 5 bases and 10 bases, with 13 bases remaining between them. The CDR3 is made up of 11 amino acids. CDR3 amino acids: CSAAGGFAQYF. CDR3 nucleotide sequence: TGCAGTGCTGCGGGTGGCTTTGCGCAGTATTTT.

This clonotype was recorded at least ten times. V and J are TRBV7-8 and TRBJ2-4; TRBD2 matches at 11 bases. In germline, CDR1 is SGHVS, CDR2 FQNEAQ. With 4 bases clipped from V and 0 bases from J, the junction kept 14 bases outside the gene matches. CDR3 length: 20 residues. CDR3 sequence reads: CASSSRALAGELLAKNIQYF. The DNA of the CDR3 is TGTGCCAGCAGCTCCAGGGCACTAGCGGGAGAGTTACTAGCCAAAAACATTCAGTACTTC.

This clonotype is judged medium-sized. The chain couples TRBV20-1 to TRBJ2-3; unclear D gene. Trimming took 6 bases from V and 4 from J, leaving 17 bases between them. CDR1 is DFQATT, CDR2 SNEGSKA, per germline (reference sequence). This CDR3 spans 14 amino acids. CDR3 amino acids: CSADPWLEADTQYF. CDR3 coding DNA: TGCAGTGCCGACCCGTGGCTAGAAGCAGATACGCAGTATTTT.

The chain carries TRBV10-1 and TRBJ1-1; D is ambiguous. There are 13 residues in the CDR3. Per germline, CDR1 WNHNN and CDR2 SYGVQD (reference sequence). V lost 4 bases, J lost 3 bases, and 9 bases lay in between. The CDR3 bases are TGCGCCAGCAGTGGTAACACGGACACTGAAGCTTTCTTT. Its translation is CASSGNTDTEAFF.

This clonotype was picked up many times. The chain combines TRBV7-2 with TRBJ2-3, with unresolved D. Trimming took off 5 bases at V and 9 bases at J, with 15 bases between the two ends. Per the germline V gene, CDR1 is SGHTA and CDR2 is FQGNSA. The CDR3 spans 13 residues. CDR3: CASSKVDPSTQYF. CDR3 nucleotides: TGTGCCAGCAGCAAGGTTGACCCCAGCACGCAGTATTTT.

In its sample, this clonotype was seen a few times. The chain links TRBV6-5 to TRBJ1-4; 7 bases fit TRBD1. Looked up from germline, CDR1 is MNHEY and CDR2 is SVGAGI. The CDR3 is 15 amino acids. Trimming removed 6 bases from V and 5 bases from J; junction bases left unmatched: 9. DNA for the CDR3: TGTGCCAGCAGCGCCGGGACAGCTCACAATGAAAAACTGTTTTTT. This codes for CASSAGTAHNEKLFF.

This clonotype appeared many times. The CDR3 loop is CASSPGDTQYF. The CDR3, as DNA: TGCGCCAGCAGTCCTGGAGATACGCAGTATTTT. V gene TRBV10-1 combines with J gene TRBJ2-3, with D unclear. Trimming stripped 5 bases from V and 5 bases from J, with 5 bases between. The CDR3 is 11 amino acids. Per germline, CDR1 WNHNN and CDR2 SYGVQD (reference sequence).

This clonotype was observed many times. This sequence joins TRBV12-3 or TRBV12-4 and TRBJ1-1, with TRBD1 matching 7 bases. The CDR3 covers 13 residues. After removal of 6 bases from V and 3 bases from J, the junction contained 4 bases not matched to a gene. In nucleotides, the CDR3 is TGTGCCAGCAGGCCTACAGGGGACACTGAAGCTTTCTTT. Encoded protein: CASRPTGDTEAFF.

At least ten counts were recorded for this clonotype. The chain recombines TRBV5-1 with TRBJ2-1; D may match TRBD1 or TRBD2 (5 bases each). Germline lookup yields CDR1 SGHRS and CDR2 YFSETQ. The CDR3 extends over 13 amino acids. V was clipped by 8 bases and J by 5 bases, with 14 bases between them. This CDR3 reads CARGELNHNEQFF. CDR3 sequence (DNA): TGCGCCAGAGGGGAGTTGAACCACAATGAGCAGTTCTTC.

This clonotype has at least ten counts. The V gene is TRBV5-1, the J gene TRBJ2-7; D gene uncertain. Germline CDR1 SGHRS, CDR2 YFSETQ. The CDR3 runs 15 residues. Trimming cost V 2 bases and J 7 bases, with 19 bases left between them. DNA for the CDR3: TGCGCCAGCAGCTTCATGGCGGCGGACCCCTGGGAGCAGTACTTC. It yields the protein CASSFMAADPWEQYF.

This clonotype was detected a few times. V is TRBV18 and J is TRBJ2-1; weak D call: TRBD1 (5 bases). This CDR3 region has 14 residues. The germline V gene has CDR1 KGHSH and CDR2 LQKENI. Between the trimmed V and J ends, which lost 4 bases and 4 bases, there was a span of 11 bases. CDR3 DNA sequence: TGTGCCAGCTCACAGGGCAGGGCGTACAATGAGCAGTTCTTC. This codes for CASSQGRAYNEQFF.

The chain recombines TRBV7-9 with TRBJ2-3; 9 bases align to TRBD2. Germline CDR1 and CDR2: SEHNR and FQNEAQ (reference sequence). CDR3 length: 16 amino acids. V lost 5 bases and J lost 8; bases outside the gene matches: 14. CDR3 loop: CASSQPGTSLRSTQYF. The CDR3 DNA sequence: TGTGCCAGCAGCCAACCCGGGACTAGCCTACGAAGTACGCAGTATTTT.